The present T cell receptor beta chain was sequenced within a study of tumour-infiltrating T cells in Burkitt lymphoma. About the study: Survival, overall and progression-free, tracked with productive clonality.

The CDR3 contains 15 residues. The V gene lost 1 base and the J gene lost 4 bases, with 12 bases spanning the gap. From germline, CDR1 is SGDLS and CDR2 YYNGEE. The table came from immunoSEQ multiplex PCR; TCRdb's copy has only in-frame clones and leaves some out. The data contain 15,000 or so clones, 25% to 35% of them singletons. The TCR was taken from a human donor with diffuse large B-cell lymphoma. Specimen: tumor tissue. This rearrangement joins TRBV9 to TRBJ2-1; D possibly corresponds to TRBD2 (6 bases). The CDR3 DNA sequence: TGTGCCAGCAGCGTAACGGTAGCGGCGTACAATGAGCAGTTCTTC. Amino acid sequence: CASSVTVAAYNEQFF. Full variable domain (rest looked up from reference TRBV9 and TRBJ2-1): DSGVTQTPKHLITATGQRVTLRCSPRSGDLSVYWYQQSLDQGLQFLIQYYNGEERAKGNILERFSAQQFPDLHSELNLSSLELGDSALYFCASSVTVAAYNEQFFGPGTRLTVL.